One sample yielded the 29 T cell receptor beta chains listed below, sequenced in a study of spatial heterogeneity in lung cancer. A single record per CDR3 protein comes from TCRdb applying MiXCR to the 5' RACE reads. The data show 85,000 to 100,000 distinct CDR3 sequences, less than 20% seen once. Time point indicated: blood at routine non-recurrence follow-up after resection. The source was PBMCs, collected at follow-up. Every receptor here comes from a male donor with early-stage non-small cell lung cancer.

This clonotype appeared a few times. This sequence joins TRBV28 and TRBJ1-2; no firm D call. The CDR3 consists of 14 residues. Germline V gives CDR1 MDHEN, CDR2 SYDVKM. Trimming took 2 bases from V and 6 from J, leaving 13 bases between them. The CDR3 loop is CASSLGRALNGYTF. The DNA for the CDR3 is TGTGCCAGCAGTTTAGGCCGCGCGCTTAATGGCTACACCTTC.

This clonotype was seen a handful of times. This chain uses TRBV29-1 with TRBJ2-1; TRBD1 is a possible D gene (6 bases). CDR3 size: 11 residues. Germline values: CDR1 SQVTM, CDR2 ANQGSEA. The V and J ends lost 4 bases and 9 bases respectively, with 10 bases between them. CDR3: CSVGEGGEQFF. The CDR3 DNA reads as TGCAGCGTTGGAGAAGGGGGTGAGCAGTTCTTC.

This clonotype was seen a few times. The rearrangement links TRBV10-3 to TRBJ1-1; 9 bases map to TRBD1. Per germline, CDR1 ENHRY and CDR2 SYGVKD. The ends lost 11 bases at V and 3 bases at J; junction bases unmatched: 7. The CDR3 contains 13 residues. The CDR3 here is CASKQGADTEAFF. The CDR3 DNA reads as TGTGCCTCAAAACAGGGGGCCGACACTGAAGCTTTCTTT.

Of note for this clonotype: The junction departs from germline at one end; a sequencing error may be responsible. The chain carries TRBV9 and TRBJ1-5; 9 nucleotides align to TRBD1. Germline V gene data show CDR1 as SGDLS and CDR2 as YYNGEE. The CDR3 loop spans 15 amino acids. This CDR3 is CASSVSGQGHQPQHF. CDR3 in DNA: TGTGCGAGCAGCGTATCGGGACAGGGCCACCAGCCCCAGCATTTT.

This chain links TRBV19 with TRBJ1-3, with 8 positions matching TRBD1. V gave up 7 bases and J gave up 0 bases; unmatched junction bases: 8. The CDR3 covers 16 residues. CDR1 and CDR2 from the germline V gene are LNHDA and SQIVND (reference sequence). CDR3 coding DNA: TGTGCCAGTACCACCGGACAGGGCCTCTCTGGAAACACCATATATTTT. It yields the protein CASTTGQGLSGNTIYF.

V is TRBV6-2 or TRBV6-3 and J is TRBJ2-7, with TRBD1 matching over 9 bases. J lost 3 bases, V lost 6 bases, and 9 bases had no gene match. CDR1 is MNHEY and CDR2 is SVGEGT in the germline V gene. The CDR3 length is 15 residues. The CDR3 sequence is CASRHLRDRDYEQYF. Written as DNA, the CDR3 is TGTGCCAGCAGGCACCTGCGGGACAGGGACTACGAGCAGTACTTC.

This clonotype occurred a few times. The chain employs TRBV27 and TRBJ1-6; TRBD1 matches at 8 bases. CDR3 length equals 15 residues. CDR1 is MNHEY, CDR2 SMNVEV, per germline (reference sequence). V gave up 2 bases and J gave up 10 bases; unmatched junction bases: 7. The CDR3 loop is CASSLHQGAGSPLHF. The CDR3 DNA reads TGTGCCAGCAGTTTACACCAGGGGGCGGGGTCACCCCTCCACTTT.

The chain links TRBV4-1 to TRBJ2-7; possible D gene TRBD1, 5 bases. Germline V lookup: CDR1 MGHRA, CDR2 YSYEKL. V lost 4 bases and J lost 2, with 9 bases in between. The CDR3 is 13 amino acids. The CDR3 nucleotides read TGCGCCAGCAGCCTGACAGTAACCTACGAGCAGTACTTC. Its translation: CASSLTVTYEQYF.

This clonotype was recorded a few times. The rearrangement links TRBV7-6 to TRBJ2-5, with TRBD2 identical over 7 bases. This CDR3 spans 14 amino acids. J was trimmed by 5 bases and V by 5 bases; bases with no gene match: 8. CDR1 and CDR2 (germline): SGHVS, FNYEAQ. CDR3 sequence: CASSPRLGGETQYF. CDR3 in DNA: TGTGCCAGCAGCCCCCGACTGGGAGGGGAGACCCAGTACTTC.

In its sample, this clonotype was seen a few times. The V and J genes are TRBV19 and TRBJ2-4; no reliable D call. The CDR3 consists of 12 residues. V lost 6 bases to trimming and J lost 5 bases, with 8 bases between them. Germline-derived CDR1 and CDR2 are LNHDA and SQIVND (reference sequence). The CDR3 nucleotides are TGTGCCAGTAGGAATCAGGAAAACATTCAGTACTTC. It encodes CASRNQENIQYF. The full variable domain, rest sourced from reference TRBV19 and TRBJ2-4, is DGGITQSPKYLFRKEGQNVTLSCEQNLNHDAMYWYRQDPGQGLRLIYYSQIVNDFQKGDIAEGYSVSREKKESFPLTVTSAQKNPTAFYLCASRNQENIQYFGAGTRLSVL.

The rearrangement joins TRBV18 to TRBJ1-6; unclear D gene. The CDR3 is 15 amino acids. V was clipped by 0 bases and J by 7 bases, with 10 bases between them. Germline values: CDR1 KGHSH, CDR2 LQKENI. CDR3 in DNA: TGTGCCAGCTCACCACCGGGCGGGAAAAATTCACCCCTCCACTTT. Amino acid sequence: CASSPPGGKNSPLHF.

The rearrangement links TRBV3-1 to TRBJ2-3; D possibly corresponds to TRBD1 (5 bases). V was cut by 5 bases and J by 1 base, with 16 bases left in between. This CDR3 comprises 16 residues. Germline CDR1 and CDR2: LGHDT and YNNKEL (reference sequence). CDR3 sequence (DNA): TGTGCCAGCAGCACCACTCTCGGCAGGGGCACAGATACGCAGTATTTT. Translation gives CASSTTLGRGTDTQYF.

A few counts support this clonotype. The rearrangement joins TRBV20-1 to TRBJ2-5; D not certain. Germline V gene sequence: CDR1 DFQATT, CDR2 SNEGSKA (reference sequence). CDR3 size: 12 residues. Trimming took 3 bases from V and 5 from J, leaving 10 bases between them. The CDR3 sequence: CSASWSRETQYF. The CDR3 coding sequence is TGCAGTGCTAGCTGGAGCCGGGAGACCCAGTACTTC.

The chain is built from TRBV5-1 and TRBJ2-2; the match to TRBD2 covers 8 bases. V lost 2 bases and J lost 6; bases outside the gene matches: 6. The CDR3 is made up of 15 amino acids. Per the germline V gene, CDR1 is SGHRS and CDR2 is YFSETQ. CDR3 loop: CASSFSAGGAGELFF. Written as DNA, the CDR3 is TGCGCCAGCAGCTTCTCGGCGGGGGGAGCCGGGGAGCTGTTTTTT.

This clonotype has just a few counts. The CDR3 sequence is CASSILSLLSNQPQHF. The CDR3 nucleotides read TGTGCCAGTAGTATCCTATCACTTTTAAGCAATCAGCCCCAGCATTTT. The chain employs TRBV19 and TRBJ1-5; D gene uncertain. V was trimmed by 3 bases and J by 1 base, leaving 13 bases between them. CDR1 and CDR2 (germline): LNHDA, SQIVND (reference sequence). The CDR3 is 16 amino acids.

This clonotype turned up a few times. V usage is TRBV18 and J usage is TRBJ1-1, with D tentatively TRBD1 (5 bases). The CDR3 covers 13 residues. Germline V gene data show CDR1 as KGHSH and CDR2 as LQKENI. The V gene lost 4 bases and the J gene lost 6 bases, with 12 bases spanning the gap. The CDR3 sequence: CASSLGTAPEAFF. CDR3 sequence (DNA): TGTGCCAGCTCACTCGGGACGGCGCCTGAAGCTTTCTTT.

This clonotype was detected a few times. The V gene is TRBV30, the J gene TRBJ2-2; D gene uncertain. The CDR3 loop spans 10 amino acids. Per the germline V gene, CDR1 is GTSNPN and CDR2 is SVGIG (reference sequence). Trimming left V 1 base short and J 9 bases short, with 3 bases between. The CDR3 protein is CAWSARELFF. The CDR3 DNA reads as TGTGCCTGGAGTGCCCGGGAGCTGTTTTTT.

This clonotype has just a few counts. The rearrangement links TRBV24-1 to TRBJ2-2; TRBD1 is a possible D gene (6 bases). Trimming left V 4 bases short and J 8 bases short, with 10 bases between. The CDR3 is made up of 13 amino acids. Germline values: CDR1 KGHDR, CDR2 SFDVKD. The CDR3, as DNA: TGTGCCACCAGTGAAGCCGGGACAGGGGAGCTGTTTTTT. It specifies CATSEAGTGELFF.

The J gene is TRBJ2-7, the V gene TRBV12-3 or TRBV12-4, with D unresolved. This CDR3 is built from 11 residues. The V end lost 1 base, the J end lost 5 bases, and 3 bases lay between the germline ends. This CDR3 is CASSLGHEQYF. The CDR3 coding sequence is TGTGCCAGCAGTTTAGGCCACGAGCAGTACTTC.

This clonotype was picked up a small number of times. The V gene is TRBV15, the J gene TRBJ1-4, with D unclear. Trimming removed 0 bases at V and 8 bases at J, with 7 bases between. This CDR3 comprises 13 residues. Germline V gene lookup returns CDR1 LNHNV and CDR2 YYDKDF (reference sequence). The CDR3 nucleotides read TGTGCCACCAGCAGAGATTTGGGCGAAAAACTGTTTTTT. This codes for CATSRDLGEKLFF.

V and J are TRBV3-1 and TRBJ1-1; no clear D gene. Between the trimmed V and J ends, which lost 3 bases and 6 bases, there was a span of 8 bases. Germline CDR1 reads LGHDT; CDR2 reads YNNKEL (reference sequence). The CDR3 runs 12 residues. The CDR3 here is CASSQGFAEAFF. In DNA form, the CDR3 reads TGTGCCAGCAGCCAGGGTTTTGCTGAAGCTTTCTTT.

In its sample, this clonotype was seen many times. The genes are TRBV6-5 and TRBJ2-1; 11 nucleotides match TRBD2. The length of the CDR3 is 15 residues. Germline CDR1 is MNHEY and CDR2 is SVGAGI. V lost 5 bases and J lost 5; bases outside the gene matches: 5. The CDR3, as DNA: TGTGCCAGCAGTAAGGGGACTAGCGGTGACAATGAGCAGTTCTTC. Translating it yields CASSKGTSGDNEQFF.

The chain combines TRBV7-9 with TRBJ1-4; no definite D call. CDR1 and CDR2 (germline): SEHNR, FQNEAQ (reference sequence). There are 14 residues in the CDR3. Trimming stripped 2 bases from V and 4 bases from J, with 8 bases between. Written as DNA, the CDR3 is TGTGCCAGCAGCTTATCGGCGAGTAATGAAAAACTGTTTTTT. Encoded protein: CASSLSASNEKLFF.

This chain uses TRBV20-1 with TRBJ2-7; 12 nucleotides align to TRBD2. Germline V gene data show CDR1 as DFQATT and CDR2 as SNEGSKA (reference sequence). J was trimmed by 4 bases and V by 6 bases; bases with no gene match: 10. There are 15 residues in the CDR3. Here the CDR3 reads CSARLAGAPKYEQYV. CDR3 sequence (DNA): TGCAGTGCCAGACTAGCGGGGGCCCCGAAGTACGAGCAGTACGTC.

V usage is TRBV6-6 and J usage is TRBJ1-5; TRBD1 agrees at 9 bases. Germline V gives CDR1 MNHNY, CDR2 SVGAGI (reference sequence). V gave up 6 bases and J gave up 0 bases; unmatched junction bases: 15. The CDR3 consists of 19 residues. The CDR3: CASSHPITGQGFSNQPQHF. In DNA form, the CDR3 reads TGTGCCAGCAGCCACCCGATTACGGGACAGGGCTTTAGCAATCAGCCCCAGCATTTT.

The chain links TRBV11-3 to TRBJ2-1; D perhaps matches TRBD2 (6 bases). This CDR3 spans 12 amino acids. The V end lost 8 bases, the J end lost 9 bases, and 14 bases lay between the germline ends. The germline gives CDR1 SGHNT, CDR2 YENEEA. In DNA form, the CDR3 reads TGTGCCAGCGGAGGGACTGTGGGTGAGCAGTTCTTC. Protein sequence: CASGGTVGEQFF.

The chain's CDR3 is CASSFLAGVETQYF. The CDR3 DNA reads as TGTGCCAGCAGCTTCCTAGCGGGAGTAGAGACCCAGTACTTC. V is TRBV5-6 and J is TRBJ2-5; 10 bases are shared with TRBD2. Germline V gives CDR1 SGHDT, CDR2 YYEEEE. The ends lost 2 bases at V and 4 bases at J; junction bases unmatched: 2. This CDR3 is built from 14 residues.

The V gene is TRBV1, the J gene TRBJ2-7. TRBV1 is a recognized pseudogene. There are 12 residues in the CDR3. The CDR3 loop is CTSGPKLDEQYV. The CDR3 region has the DNA TGCACCAGCGGCCCCAAGCTCGACGAGCAGTACGTC.

V usage is TRBV6-5 and J usage is TRBJ1-2; D ambiguous. Germline V lookup: CDR1 MNHEY, CDR2 SVGAGI. Trimming left V 4 bases short and J 5 bases short, with 14 bases between. CDR3 length equals 14 residues. The CDR3 nucleotides read TGTGCCAGCAGTTCCAGACCCGGTATTTATGGCTACACCTTC. Protein product: CASSSRPGIYGYTF.